This is a list of T cell receptor beta chains from one sample in a study of shared clonotypes between healthy human individuals. Data came from immunoSEQ multiplex PCR; TCRdb stores just in-frame clones and leaves some out. This repertoire shows about 770,000 clones, 72% found once; its top ten account for over 1.5%. The sequenced material came from memory CD4+ T cells sorted from blood. These receptor sequences come from a woman in her twenties or thirties in good health. Each CDR3 is given without its conserved first and last residue. Rows give clone size only sometimes, using once, few, many, or a class for an expanded clone.

abundance	j_gene	v_gene	CDR3aa
NA	TRBJ2-7	TRBV18	ASSLQGVHEQY
once	TRBJ2-7	TRBV28	ASSFPSLAGERAYEQY
NA	TRBJ2-2	TRBV6-5	ASSYQGYTGELF
many	TRBJ2-3	TRBV7-2	ASSLYTDTQY
NA	TRBJ1-1	TRBV7-6	ASSRWTGNTEAF
once	TRBJ2-3	TRBV10-1	ASSEVAADTQY
NA	TRBJ2-7	TRBV23-1	ASSPDISYEQY
NA	TRBJ1-1	TRBV7-3	ASSPQGNTEAF
NA	TRBJ2-2	TRBV9	ASSVATGGASPGELF
NA	TRBJ2-1	TRBV29-1	SVEMVAGVSYNEQF
NA	TRBJ1-5	TRBV7-2	ASSSRPGTLPQYQPQH
few	TRBJ2-3	TRBV11-3	ASSRPATSGRATDTQY
NA	TRBJ1-2	TRBV28	ASSFRWADGYT
NA	TRBJ2-3	TRBV4-1	ASSQAGPADTQY
NA	TRBJ1-1	TRBV5-1	ASRNPGATEAF
NA	TRBJ1-4	TRBV4-2	ASSQVGGTNEKLF
NA	TRBJ2-7	TRBV27	ASSLSGLSGNEQY
NA	TRBJ1-2	TRBV6-1	ASSEEDRGYGYT
NA	TRBJ2-3	TRBV6-6	ASRFAASGNTQY
NA	TRBJ2-7	TRBV7-2	ASSLKSGRIYEQY
NA	TRBJ2-3	TRBV15	ATSRDRGDTQY
once	TRBJ1-5	TRBV28	ASSLLARGNQPQH
NA	TRBJ2-7	TRBV5-1	ASSPGTSVYSYEQY
NA	TRBJ1-3	TRBV5-1	ASSLWGRIGNTIY